This is a list of T cell receptor beta chains from one sample in a study of human T cells and chemical hapten exposure. One entry per CDR3 protein results from TCRdb running MiXCR on the RACE reads. The data show around 360,000 distinct CDR3 sequences, roughly 6% seen once. The source material was whole blood, sampled in connection with sensitization to the hapten diphenylcyclopropenone (DPC). All receptors come from a young woman with alopecia areata. Some clones in this sample may be carry-over from other donors' samples. Both conserved end residues are part of each CDR3. A D gene is named only where the DNA matches it firmly. Size tells how often a clone was seen (once, few, many) or the class of an expanded clone, and some rows leave it out.

D: .; size: few; J: TRBJ1-3; V: TRBV4-2; DNA: TGTGCCAGCAGCCAAGTAGAGGGTTCTGGAAACACCATATATTTT; CDR3: CASSQVEGSGNTIYF
D: .; size: many; J: TRBJ2-3; V: TRBV29-1; DNA: TGCAGCGTTGATGAGGGGCTCACAGATACGCAGTATTTT; CDR3: CSVDEGLTDTQYF
D: TRBD2; size: .; J: TRBJ2-5; V: TRBV11-2; DNA: TGTGCCAGCAGCTTGGTCTTTAGGGAGGGAGAGACCCAGTACTTC; CDR3: CASSLVFREGETQYF
D: TRBD1; size: many; J: TRBJ1-2; V: TRBV10-3; DNA: TGTGCCATCAGGGGACAGGGGGCGAAGGACTATGGCTACACCTTC; CDR3: CAIRGQGAKDYGYTF
D: TRBD2; size: .; J: TRBJ2-3; V: TRBV2; DNA: TGTGCCAGCAGTGAACTAGCGGGGGGGTCAGATACGCAGTATTTT; CDR3: CASSELAGGSDTQYF
D: .; size: .; J: TRBJ1-1; V: TRBV6-2/TRBV6-3; DNA: TGTGCCAGCAGCCGAATAGGGACACCGAACACTGAAGCTTTCTTT; CDR3: CASSRIGTPNTEAFF
D: .; size: few; J: TRBJ1-2; V: TRBV29-1; DNA: TGCAGCGTTGGCACAGGGCCTAACTATGGCTACACCTTC; CDR3: CSVGTGPNYGYTF
D: .; size: few; J: TRBJ1-2; V: TRBV29-1; DNA: TGCAGCGTTGAAGAGGGTCTGGGCTTGGGCTACACCTTC; CDR3: CSVEEGLGLGYTF
D: .; size: many; J: TRBJ2-3; V: TRBV6-5; DNA: TGTGCCAGCAGTTCAACCGGGTCCAAGAACACAGATACGCAGTATTTT; CDR3: CASSSTGSKNTDTQYF
D: .; size: many; J: TRBJ2-1; V: TRBV20-1; DNA: TGCAGTGCTAGAGTAGGGGGGGTAGAGGATGAGCAGTTCTTC; CDR3: CSARVGGVEDEQFF
D: TRBD2; size: many; J: TRBJ2-2; V: TRBV29-1; DNA: TGCAGCGTCCCGGGCGCGGGGGGTACCGGGGAGCTGTTTTTT; CDR3: CSVPGAGGTGELFF
D: .; size: .; J: TRBJ2-1; V: TRBV20-1; DNA: TGCAGTGCTAGAGACTCCATCAATGAGCAGTTCTTC; CDR3: CSARDSINEQFF
D: .; size: .; J: TRBJ1-1; V: TRBV5-1; DNA: TGCGCCAGCAGCCCGGACAGACAAAACACTGAAGCTTTCTTT; CDR3: CASSPDRQNTEAFF
D: .; size: .; J: TRBJ2-4; V: TRBV6-1; DNA: TGTGCCAGCAGTGATCCGGGAAACGGCAAAAACATTCAGTACTTC; CDR3: CASSDPGNGKNIQYF
D: TRBD2; size: few; J: TRBJ2-7; V: TRBV7-9; DNA: TGTGCCAGCAGCCCTAGCGGGGGCGTCCGGGACGAGCAGTACTTC; CDR3: CASSPSGGVRDEQYF
D: .; size: few; J: TRBJ1-1; V: TRBV10-3; DNA: TGTGCCATCAGTGAGGCAGGGGATTCTGAAGCTTTCTTT; CDR3: CAISEAGDSEAFF
D: TRBD1; size: many; J: TRBJ1-6; V: TRBV5-1; DNA: TGCGCCAGCAGCTCCTCCGGGACAGGATCACCCCTCCACTTT; CDR3: CASSSSGTGSPLHF
D: .; size: few; J: TRBJ1-5; V: TRBV18; DNA: TGTGCCAGCTCACCAGCCCAGGGCCCTCAGCCCCAGCATTTT; CDR3: CASSPAQGPQPQHF
D: TRBD1; size: .; J: TRBJ2-3; V: TRBV7-8; DNA: TGTGCCAGCAGCTTGTACCGGGACAGCGCCACAGATACGCAGTATTTT; CDR3: CASSLYRDSATDTQYF
D: .; size: many; J: TRBJ1-4; V: TRBV5-5; DNA: TGTGCCAGCAGCTTGGATGGGAGTTGGGGGATTCGGGATGAAAAACTGTTTTTT; CDR3: CASSLDGSWGIRDEKLFF
D: TRBD1; size: many; J: TRBJ2-1; V: TRBV27; DNA: TGTGCCAGCAGTTTAGACAGGGAGTACAGAAATGAGCAGTTCTTC; CDR3: CASSLDREYRNEQFF
D: TRBD1; size: few; J: TRBJ1-3; V: TRBV5-5; DNA: TGTGCCAGCAGCTCGTACAGGGGCGAGTTTGGAAACACCATATATTTT; CDR3: CASSSYRGEFGNTIYF
D: .; size: many; J: TRBJ2-2; V: TRBV7-9; DNA: TGTGCCAGCAGCGGACCACGGGGTATAACGAACACCGGGGAGCTGTTTTTT; CDR3: CASSGPRGITNTGELFF
D: .; size: few; J: TRBJ1-5; V: TRBV12-3/TRBV12-4; DNA: TGTGCCAGCAGTTTACTCGGAGTGGATCAGCCCCAGCATTTT; CDR3: CASSLLGVDQPQHF
D: .; size: many; J: TRBJ1-5; V: TRBV6-5; DNA: TGTGCCAGCGGGTGGCAGGACAATCAGCCCCAGCATTTT; CDR3: CASGWQDNQPQHF
D: TRBD1; size: .; J: TRBJ2-1; V: TRBV10-3; DNA: TGTGCCATCAGTGAGTCTAGGGGGCAGAGCTCCTACAATGAGCAGTTCTTC; CDR3: CAISESRGQSSYNEQFF
D: .; size: .; J: TRBJ1-2; V: TRBV4-1; DNA: TGCGCCAGCAGCCGGGACACTCTCAACTATGGCTACACCTTC; CDR3: CASSRDTLNYGYTF
D: TRBD1; size: many; J: TRBJ1-6; V: TRBV7-9; DNA: TGTGCCAGCAGCTTAGGCAGGACAGGAAGCTCACCCCTCCACTTT; CDR3: CASSLGRTGSSPLHF
D: .; size: .; J: TRBJ2-7; V: TRBV10-3; DNA: TGTGCCATCAGTGAGTCGAACCCGGGGGCGAACTACGAGCAGTACTTC; CDR3: CAISESNPGANYEQYF
D: TRBD1; size: few; J: TRBJ1-3; V: TRBV12-5; DNA: TGTGCTAGTGGTTTAGGACAGGGGGGAAACACCATATATTTT; CDR3: CASGLGQGGNTIYF
D: TRBD2; size: few; J: TRBJ2-3; V: TRBV6-4; DNA: TGTGCCAGCAGGGATTCTAGCGGGGGGGCCGCAGATACGCAGTATTTT; CDR3: CASRDSSGGAADTQYF
D: TRBD2; size: .; J: TRBJ2-7; V: TRBV20-1; DNA: TGCAGTGCCGTTTTCGGGGGGGGAATCGGCGAGCAGTACTTC; CDR3: CSAVFGGGIGEQYF
D: .; size: many; J: TRBJ1-4; V: TRBV4-2; DNA: TGTGCCAGCAGCCAAGCAGGGAAGAATGAAAAACTGTTTTTT; CDR3: CASSQAGKNEKLFF
D: .; size: few; J: TRBJ1-4; V: TRBV7-2; DNA: TGTGCCAGCAGCTTAGGGGGGAAAAAACTGTTTTTT; CDR3: CASSLGGKKLFF
D: TRBD1; size: many; J: TRBJ1-6; V: TRBV9; DNA: TGTGCCAGCAGCGTGGGCGCCGGACAGGGGATCTCACCCCTCCACTTT; CDR3: CASSVGAGQGISPLHF
D: .; size: many; J: TRBJ1-6; V: TRBV12-3/TRBV12-4; DNA: TGTGCCAGCAGAAGGGGCCTTTCTTCACCCCTCCACTTT; CDR3: CASRRGLSSPLHF
D: .; size: .; J: TRBJ1-2; V: TRBV5-6; DNA: TGTGCCAGCAGCTTAGACCCCTACCCCATTGGCTACACCTTC; CDR3: CASSLDPYPIGYTF
D: .; size: .; J: TRBJ1-2; V: TRBV6-1; DNA: TGTGCCAGCAGTGAGGGGAGAACTAACTATGGCTACACCTTC; CDR3: CASSEGRTNYGYTF
D: .; size: few; J: TRBJ1-2; V: TRBV7-9; DNA: TGTGCCAGCAGCTTAGCGGGACCACCTAACTATGGCTACACCTTC; CDR3: CASSLAGPPNYGYTF
D: .; size: few; J: TRBJ2-1; V: TRBV3-1; DNA: TGTGCCAGCAGCCTTTTTGCCGGGCTAGACAATGAGCAGTTCTTC; CDR3: CASSLFAGLDNEQFF
D: .; size: many; J: TRBJ2-2; V: TRBV7-8; DNA: TGTGCCAGCAGCTTAGCCCACACCGGGGAGCTGTTTTTT; CDR3: CASSLAHTGELFF
D: TRBD1; size: .; J: TRBJ2-2; V: TRBV12-3/TRBV12-4; DNA: TGTGCCAGCAGGGAACAGGGGTCCGGGGAGCTGTTTTTT; CDR3: CASREQGSGELFF
D: TRBD2; size: many; J: TRBJ2-2; V: TRBV3-1; DNA: TGTGCCAGCAGCCTTGGGACTAGCGGAAACACCGGGGAGCTGTTTTTT; CDR3: CASSLGTSGNTGELFF
D: .; size: .; J: TRBJ2-3; V: TRBV4-2; DNA: TGTGCCAGCAGCCAAGAAAGCATTACAGATACGCAGTATTTT; CDR3: CASSQESITDTQYF
D: .; size: many; J: TRBJ1-1; V: TRBV29-1; DNA: TGCAGCGCACGCCCCCCGAACACTGAAGCTTTCTTT; CDR3: CSARPPNTEAFF
D: TRBD2; size: few; J: TRBJ2-5; V: TRBV12-3/TRBV12-4; DNA: TGTGCCAGCAGTTTTTTGGCTAGCGGCCAAGAGACCCAGTACTTC; CDR3: CASSFLASGQETQYF
D: TRBD2; size: few; J: TRBJ2-7; V: TRBV6-5; DNA: TGTGCCAGCAAGCCGGGACTAGAGTATTACGAGCAGTACTTC; CDR3: CASKPGLEYYEQYF
D: .; size: .; J: TRBJ1-5; V: TRBV25-1; DNA: TGTGCCAGCCCTCCTCCCGAGGGGCATAGCAATCAGCCCCAGCATTTT; CDR3: CASPPPEGHSNQPQHF
D: .; size: many; J: TRBJ2-1; V: TRBV12-3/TRBV12-4; DNA: TGTGCCAGCAGTAGGGGGGCAGGGGAGTTCTTC; CDR3: CASSRGAGEFF
D: .; size: many; J: TRBJ1-2; V: TRBV12-3/TRBV12-4; DNA: TGTGCCAGCAGGGGGTTCTATGGCTACACCTTC; CDR3: CASRGFYGYTF
D: TRBD1; size: many; J: TRBJ1-5; V: TRBV13; DNA: TGTGCCAGCAGCTTAGCCGGACAGGGAGACAATCAGCCCCAGCATTTT; CDR3: CASSLAGQGDNQPQHF
D: TRBD1; size: few; J: TRBJ2-1; V: TRBV11-2; DNA: TGTGCCAGCAGCCGTCGACAGGGTCTGCGCGATGAGCAGTTCTTC; CDR3: CASSRRQGLRDEQFF
D: TRBD1; size: many; J: TRBJ2-3; V: TRBV7-2; DNA: TGTGCCAGCAGCTCGACAGGGGGCCCAGATACGCAGTATTTT; CDR3: CASSSTGGPDTQYF
D: .; size: many; J: TRBJ1-5; V: TRBV7-9; DNA: TGTGCCAGCAGCTGGGCAGGGACTGAGGGCAATCAGCCCCAGCATTTT; CDR3: CASSWAGTEGNQPQHF
D: TRBD2; size: few; J: TRBJ2-1; V: TRBV10-3; DNA: TGTGCCATCAGTGAGCCCGAAGGACTAGCGCAGCAGTATGAGCAGTTCTTC; CDR3: CAISEPEGLAQQYEQFF